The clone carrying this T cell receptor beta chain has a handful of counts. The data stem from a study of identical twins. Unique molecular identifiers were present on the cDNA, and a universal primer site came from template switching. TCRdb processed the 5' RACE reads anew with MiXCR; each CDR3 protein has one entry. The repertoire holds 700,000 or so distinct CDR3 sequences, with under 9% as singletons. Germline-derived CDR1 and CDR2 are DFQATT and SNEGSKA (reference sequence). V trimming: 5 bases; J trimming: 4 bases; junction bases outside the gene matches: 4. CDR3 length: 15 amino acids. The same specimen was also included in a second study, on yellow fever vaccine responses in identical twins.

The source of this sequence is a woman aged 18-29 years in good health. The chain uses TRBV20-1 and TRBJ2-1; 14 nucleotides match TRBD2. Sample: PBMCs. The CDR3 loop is CSAGTSGRFYNEQFF. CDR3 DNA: TGCAGTGCTGGGACTAGCGGGAGATTTTACAATGAGCAGTTCTTC.